The T cell receptor (beta chain) described here comes from a study of T-cell memory formation after mild COVID-19. From 5'RACE with constant-segment primers came TCR alpha and TCR beta cDNA libraries that carried sample barcodes and UMIs. In TCRdb, the 5' RACE reads were re-called with MiXCR into one record per CDR3 protein. The profile covers 350,000 to 450,000 distinct CDR3 sequences, with 15% to 20% appearing a single time and about 8.1% taken by the ten largest. This clonotype was seen a handful of times. The germline gives CDR1 SGHNT, CDR2 YYREEE (reference sequence). This CDR3 is built from 16 residues. Trimming took off 2 bases at V and 2 bases at J, with 15 bases between the two ends.

This TCR came from an adult woman who had mild COVID-19 (a few samples of this study predate the infection). Cell type and time point are not known. Sequences were obtained from PBMCs or a T cell subset sorted from them (not recorded which). J is TRBJ2-3 and V is TRBV5-4; D call uncertain. This chain's CDR3 is CASSFGGVADTDTQYF. CDR3 DNA: TGTGCCAGCAGCTTCGGTGGGGTGGCGGACACAGATACGCAGTATTTT.